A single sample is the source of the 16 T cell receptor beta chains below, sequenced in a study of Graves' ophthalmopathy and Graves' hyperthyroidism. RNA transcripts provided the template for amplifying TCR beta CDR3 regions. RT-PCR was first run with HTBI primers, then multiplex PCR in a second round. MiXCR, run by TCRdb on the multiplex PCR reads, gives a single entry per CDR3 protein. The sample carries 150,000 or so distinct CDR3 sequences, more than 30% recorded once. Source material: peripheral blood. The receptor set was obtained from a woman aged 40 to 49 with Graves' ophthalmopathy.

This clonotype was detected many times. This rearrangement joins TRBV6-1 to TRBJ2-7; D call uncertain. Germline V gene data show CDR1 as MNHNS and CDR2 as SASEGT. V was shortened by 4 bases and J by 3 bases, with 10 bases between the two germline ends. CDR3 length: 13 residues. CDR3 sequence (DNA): TGTGCCAGCAGTGTTTCAGTCGACTACGAGCAGTACTTC. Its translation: CASSVSVDYEQYF.

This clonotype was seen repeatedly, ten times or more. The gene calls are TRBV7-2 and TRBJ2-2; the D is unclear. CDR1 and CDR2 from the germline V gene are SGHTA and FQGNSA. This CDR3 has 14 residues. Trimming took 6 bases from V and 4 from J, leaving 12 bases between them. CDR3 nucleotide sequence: TGTGCCAGCAGTCGCCAAGACGGCACCGGGGAGCTGTTTTTT. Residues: CASSRQDGTGELFF.

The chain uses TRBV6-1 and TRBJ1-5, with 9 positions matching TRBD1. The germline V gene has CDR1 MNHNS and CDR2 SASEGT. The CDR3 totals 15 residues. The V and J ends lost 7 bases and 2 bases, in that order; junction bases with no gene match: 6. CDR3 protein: CASNEQGAGNQPQHF. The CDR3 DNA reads TGTGCCAGCAACGAACAGGGGGCCGGCAATCAGCCCCAGCATTTT.

In DNA form, the CDR3 reads TGTGCCAGCACCCTGGGACTAGCCAAAAACATTCAGTACTTC. Translated: CASTLGLAKNIQYF. V and J are TRBV12-3 or TRBV12-4 and TRBJ2-4, with D possibly TRBD2 on 6 matching bases. The CDR3 runs to 14 residues. V lost 7 bases to trimming and J lost 0 bases, with 10 bases between them.

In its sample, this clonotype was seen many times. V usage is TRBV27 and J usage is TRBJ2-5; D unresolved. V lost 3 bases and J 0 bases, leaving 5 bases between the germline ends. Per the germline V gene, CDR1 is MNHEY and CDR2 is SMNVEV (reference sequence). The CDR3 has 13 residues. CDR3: CASSFLNQETQYF. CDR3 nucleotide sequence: TGTGCCAGCAGTTTCCTCAACCAAGAGACCCAGTACTTC.

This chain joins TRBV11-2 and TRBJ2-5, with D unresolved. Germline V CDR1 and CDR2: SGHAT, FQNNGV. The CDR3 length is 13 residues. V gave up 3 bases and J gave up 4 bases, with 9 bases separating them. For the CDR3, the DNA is TGTGCCAGCAGCTTCGGTAGAGGAGAGACCCAGTACTTC. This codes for CASSFGRGETQYF.

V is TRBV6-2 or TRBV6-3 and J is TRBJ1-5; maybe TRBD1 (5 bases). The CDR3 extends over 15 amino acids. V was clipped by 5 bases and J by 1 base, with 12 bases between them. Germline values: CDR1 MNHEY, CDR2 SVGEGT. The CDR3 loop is CASSKEWGSNQPQHF. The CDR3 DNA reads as TGTGCCAGCAGTAAGGAGTGGGGGAGCAATCAGCCCCAGCATTTT.

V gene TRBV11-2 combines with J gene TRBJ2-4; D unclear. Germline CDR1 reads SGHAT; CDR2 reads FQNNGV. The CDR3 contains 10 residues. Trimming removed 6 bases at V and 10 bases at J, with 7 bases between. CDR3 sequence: CASSPRIQYF. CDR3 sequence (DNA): TGTGCCAGCAGTCCCCGGATTCAGTACTTC.

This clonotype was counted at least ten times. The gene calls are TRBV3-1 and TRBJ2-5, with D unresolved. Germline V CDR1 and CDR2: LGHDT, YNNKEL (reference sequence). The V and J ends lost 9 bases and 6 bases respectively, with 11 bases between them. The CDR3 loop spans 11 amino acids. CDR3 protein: CASKGAQTQYF. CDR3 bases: TGTGCCAGTAAGGGTGCGCAGACCCAGTACTTC.

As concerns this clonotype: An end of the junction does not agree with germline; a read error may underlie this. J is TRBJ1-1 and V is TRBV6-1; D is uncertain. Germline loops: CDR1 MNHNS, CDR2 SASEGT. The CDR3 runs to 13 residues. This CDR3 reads CASRSRMNTEAFF. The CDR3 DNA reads TGTGCCAGCAGGTCGAGGATGAACACGGAAGCTTTCTTT.

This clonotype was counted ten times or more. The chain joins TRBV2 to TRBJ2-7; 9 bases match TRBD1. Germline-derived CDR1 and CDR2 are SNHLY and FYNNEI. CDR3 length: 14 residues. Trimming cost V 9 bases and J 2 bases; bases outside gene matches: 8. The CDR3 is CARRRTGATYEQYF. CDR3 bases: TGTGCCAGACGTAGGACAGGGGCGACCTACGAGCAGTACTTC.

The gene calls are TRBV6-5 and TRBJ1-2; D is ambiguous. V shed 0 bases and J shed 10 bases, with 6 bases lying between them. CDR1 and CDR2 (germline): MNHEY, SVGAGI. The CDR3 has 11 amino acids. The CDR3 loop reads CASSYSGAYTF. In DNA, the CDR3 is TGTGCCAGCAGTTACTCGGGAGCCTACACCTTC.

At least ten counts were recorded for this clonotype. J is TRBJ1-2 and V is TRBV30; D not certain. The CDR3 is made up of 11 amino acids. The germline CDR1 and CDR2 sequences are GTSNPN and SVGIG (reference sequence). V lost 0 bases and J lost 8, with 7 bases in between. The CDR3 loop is CAWSVRGGYTF. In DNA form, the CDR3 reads TGTGCCTGGAGTGTACGGGGAGGCTACACCTTC.

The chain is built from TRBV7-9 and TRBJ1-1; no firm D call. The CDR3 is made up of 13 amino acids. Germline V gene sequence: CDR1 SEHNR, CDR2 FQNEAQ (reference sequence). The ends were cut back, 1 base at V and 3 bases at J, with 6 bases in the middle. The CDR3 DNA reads TGTGCCAGCAGCTTAGATCCACACACTGAAGCTTTCTTT. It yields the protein CASSLDPHTEAFF.

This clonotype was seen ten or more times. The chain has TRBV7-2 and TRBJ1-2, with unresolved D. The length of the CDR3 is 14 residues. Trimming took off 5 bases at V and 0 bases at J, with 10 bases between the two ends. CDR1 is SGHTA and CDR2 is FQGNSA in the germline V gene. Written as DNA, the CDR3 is TGTGCCAGCAGCCTCGGGAAAGCTAACTATGGCTACACCTTC. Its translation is CASSLGKANYGYTF.

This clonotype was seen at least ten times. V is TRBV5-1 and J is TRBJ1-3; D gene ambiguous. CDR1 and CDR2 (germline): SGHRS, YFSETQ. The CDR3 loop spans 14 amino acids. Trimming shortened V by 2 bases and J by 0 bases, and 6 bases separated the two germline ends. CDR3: CASSLRSSGNTIYF. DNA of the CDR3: TGCGCCAGCAGCTTACGGAGCTCTGGAAACACCATATATTTT.